This T cell receptor (beta chain) was identified in a study of vaccination and CD4 T cells after COVID-19. Treatment of the sample: approximately 10-day PBMC culture with coronavirus spike peptide pools or control peptides (ViraFEST assay). Cultured CD4+ T cells had their DNA profiled by the Oncomine TCR Beta short-read assay. Genomic DNA was isolated from CD4+ T cells that had been cultured. TCRdb re-derived calls from the PCR reads in MiXCR, one entry per CDR3 protein. The sample contains about 12,000 distinct CDR3 sequences, around 77% of which appear only once. The germline V and J ends were trimmed by 7 bases and 0 bases, with 16 bases remaining between them. Germline-derived CDR1 and CDR2 are MNHNS and SASEGT. This CDR3 is built from 16 residues. Comment on this clonotype: Antigen: not known.

Sequenced material: CD4+ T cells from blood, cultured in vitro. The TCR sequence derives from a human donor who had recovered from COVID-19. The chain uses TRBV6-1 and TRBJ2-1; D not certain. The CDR3 spells CASTIRGSFSYNEQFF. As DNA, the CDR3 is TGTGCCAGCACTATACGTGGGTCCTTCTCCTACAATGAGCAGTTCTTC.